The rows below give T cell receptor beta chains drawn from one sample of a study of CD8+CD57+ T cells in acquired aplastic anemia. TCRdb used MiXCR to reprocess the reads, holding one entry per CDR3 protein. The top ten clones hold roughly 1.1% of a sample with about 210,000 distinct CDR3 sequences, 30% to 35% of them seen once. The specimen sequenced was sorted CD4+, CD8+, or CD8+CD57+ T cells (not recorded which) from PBMCs. These receptors all come from a human donor in good health, serving as a control. The CDR3 runs from the conserved cysteine through the conserved F or W. The order of the fields is V gene, D gene, clone size, J gene, CDR3 DNA, CDR3 protein. The D gene is left open where the match is weak. The listing skips clone size in some rows; elsewhere it reads once, few, many or a size class.

v_gene: TRBV3-1; d_gene: TRBD2; abundance: -; j_gene: TRBJ2-1; CDR3nt: TGTGCCAGCAGCCACCTAGCGGGGGGGATAGGTGAGCAGTTCTTC; CDR3aa: CASSHLAGGIGEQFF
v_gene: TRBV6-1; d_gene: -; abundance: -; j_gene: TRBJ2-2; CDR3nt: TGTGCCAGCAATCGGGACGTACTTACCGGGGAGCTGTTTTTT; CDR3aa: CASNRDVLTGELFF
v_gene: TRBV15; d_gene: -; abundance: -; j_gene: TRBJ1-5; CDR3nt: TGTGCCACCAGCGGGGCCAGCAATCAGCCCCAGCATTTT; CDR3aa: CATSGASNQPQHF
v_gene: TRBV5-1; d_gene: TRBD2; abundance: many; j_gene: TRBJ2-7; CDR3nt: TGCGCCAGCAGCTTGGCGGGGGGGGTGGCCTACGAGCAGTACTTC; CDR3aa: CASSLAGGVAYEQYF
v_gene: TRBV11-2; d_gene: TRBD1; abundance: many; j_gene: TRBJ1-6; CDR3nt: TGTGCCAGCAGCACAGGGGGTCGGACAGGGCTTTCACCCCTCCACTTT; CDR3aa: CASSTGGRTGLSPLHF
v_gene: TRBV15; d_gene: -; abundance: few; j_gene: TRBJ1-4; CDR3nt: TGTGCCACCAGCAGAGGCTCCCTTTTGGCTAATGAAAAACTGTTTTTT; CDR3aa: CATSRGSLLANEKLFF
v_gene: TRBV24-1; d_gene: -; abundance: few; j_gene: TRBJ1-2; CDR3nt: TGTGCTAGGATTGCTGGAGCTAACTATGGCTACACCTTC; CDR3aa: CARIAGANYGYTF
v_gene: TRBV19; d_gene: TRBD2; abundance: many; j_gene: TRBJ2-3; CDR3nt: TGTGCCAGTAGTATGCCAGCGGGGGGGCTGAGAGATACGCAGTATTTT; CDR3aa: CASSMPAGGLRDTQYF
v_gene: TRBV20-1; d_gene: TRBD2; abundance: many; j_gene: TRBJ2-3; CDR3nt: TGCAGTGCTAGCGGGGGGGCCGGTGCGCAGTATTTT; CDR3aa: CSASGGAGAQYF
v_gene: TRBV7-9; d_gene: -; abundance: many; j_gene: TRBJ1-2; CDR3nt: TGTGCCAGCAGCTGGGCCTCCGACTATGGCTACACCTTC; CDR3aa: CASSWASDYGYTF
v_gene: TRBV2; d_gene: TRBD2; abundance: many; j_gene: TRBJ2-3; CDR3nt: TGTGCCAGCAGTGTTTTTCGGGGGGAGGGCACAGATACGCAGTATTTT; CDR3aa: CASSVFRGEGTDTQYF
v_gene: TRBV6-1; d_gene: -; abundance: -; j_gene: TRBJ1-6; CDR3nt: TGTGTCACCCGACAGTCCTATAATTCACCCCTCCACTTT; CDR3aa: CVTRQSYNSPLHF
v_gene: TRBV20-1; d_gene: -; abundance: many; j_gene: TRBJ1-3; CDR3nt: TGCAGTGCCCCCGGGACATCGGGAAACACCATATATTTT; CDR3aa: CSAPGTSGNTIYF
v_gene: TRBV5-1; d_gene: -; abundance: many; j_gene: TRBJ2-7; CDR3nt: TGCGCCAGCAGCCCCAGCGAAGGACAGTGGGCCACCGAGCAGTACTTC; CDR3aa: CASSPSEGQWATEQYF
v_gene: TRBV4-1; d_gene: TRBD1; abundance: many; j_gene: TRBJ2-1; CDR3nt: TGCGCCAGCAGCCATGACGTATCACTCGGGACAGCAGGAGGTGAGCAGTTCTTC; CDR3aa: CASSHDVSLGTAGGEQFF
v_gene: TRBV15; d_gene: TRBD2; abundance: -; j_gene: TRBJ2-7; CDR3nt: TGTGCCACCAGCAGTTCGTCTAGCGGGGGGGCCTACGAGCAGTACTTC; CDR3aa: CATSSSSSGGAYEQYF
v_gene: TRBV15; d_gene: -; abundance: -; j_gene: TRBJ2-7; CDR3nt: TGTGCCACCAGCAGATCCCGGGGCCCCTACGAGCGGCACTTC; CDR3aa: CATSRSRGPYERHF
v_gene: TRBV11-1; d_gene: -; abundance: -; j_gene: TRBJ2-1; CDR3nt: TGTGCCAGCAGCCTATCAGGGTTTAACAATGAGCAGTTCTTC; CDR3aa: CASSLSGFNNEQFF
v_gene: TRBV20-1; d_gene: -; abundance: many; j_gene: TRBJ1-1; CDR3nt: TGCAGTGCTAGAATAGCCAGGGATAGGTCTGAAGCTTTCTTT; CDR3aa: CSARIARDRSEAFF
v_gene: TRBV20-1; d_gene: -; abundance: many; j_gene: TRBJ1-6; CDR3nt: TGCAGTGCTAGAGGGAACGGCAGGCGGTCCGATTCACCCCTCCACTTT; CDR3aa: CSARGNGRRSDSPLHF
v_gene: TRBV9; d_gene: -; abundance: -; j_gene: TRBJ1-2; CDR3nt: TGTGCCAGCAGCCCACCACCGGGCAGCGGCAATGGCTACACCTTC; CDR3aa: CASSPPPGSGNGYTF
v_gene: TRBV2; d_gene: -; abundance: many; j_gene: TRBJ2-7; CDR3nt: TGTGCCAGCAGAGGGGAACCCTACGAGCAGTACTTC; CDR3aa: CASRGEPYEQYF
v_gene: TRBV2; d_gene: TRBD2; abundance: -; j_gene: TRBJ2-7; CDR3nt: TGTGCCAGCCACCGGCTTAGCGGGGGGAAGTACGAGCAGTACTTC; CDR3aa: CASHRLSGGKYEQYF
v_gene: TRBV2; d_gene: TRBD2; abundance: -; j_gene: TRBJ2-1; CDR3nt: TGTGCCAGCAGCGTTAGCGGGAGAAATGAGCAGTTCTTC; CDR3aa: CASSVSGRNEQFF
v_gene: TRBV28; d_gene: -; abundance: -; j_gene: TRBJ1-1; CDR3nt: TGTGCCAGCAGTGGGGGGCCGGGCCTTTCTGACACTGAAGCTTTCTTT; CDR3aa: CASSGGPGLSDTEAFF
v_gene: TRBV7-9; d_gene: -; abundance: many; j_gene: TRBJ2-2; CDR3nt: TGTGCCAGCAGCGCAACTAGGAGCTCCGGGGAGCTGTTTTTT; CDR3aa: CASSATRSSGELFF
v_gene: TRBV11-2; d_gene: -; abundance: -; j_gene: TRBJ1-1; CDR3nt: TGTGCCAGCAGCTTAGTTGTTTCAAGGGGAGACCAGACTGAAGCTTTCTTT; CDR3aa: CASSLVVSRGDQTEAFF
v_gene: TRBV20-1; d_gene: -; abundance: -; j_gene: TRBJ2-7; CDR3nt: TGCAGTGTTCAGGGACGGTCTTGGGAGCAGTACTTC; CDR3aa: CSVQGRSWEQYF
v_gene: TRBV12-3/TRBV12-4; d_gene: -; abundance: -; j_gene: TRBJ2-7; CDR3nt: TGTGCCAGCAGTTTAGAGGCCTCCTACGAGCAGTACTTC; CDR3aa: CASSLEASYEQYF
v_gene: TRBV3-1; d_gene: -; abundance: few; j_gene: TRBJ2-7; CDR3nt: TGTGCCAGCAGCCAAGCATTCGGAGGGGGCGCTTACGAGCAGTACTTC; CDR3aa: CASSQAFGGGAYEQYF
v_gene: TRBV5-1; d_gene: -; abundance: -; j_gene: TRBJ2-3; CDR3nt: TGCGCCAGCAGTCCAGGTAGTGCAGATACGCAGTATTTT; CDR3aa: CASSPGSADTQYF
v_gene: TRBV18; d_gene: -; abundance: -; j_gene: TRBJ1-3; CDR3nt: TGTGCCAGCTCTCAAACTGGGTACTCGGACACCATATATTTT; CDR3aa: CASSQTGYSDTIYF
v_gene: TRBV7-9; d_gene: TRBD1; abundance: many; j_gene: TRBJ2-7; CDR3nt: TGTGCCAGCAGCTTAGGCGGGACAGGGAACTACGAGCAGTACTTC; CDR3aa: CASSLGGTGNYEQYF
v_gene: TRBV6-1; d_gene: TRBD1; abundance: many; j_gene: TRBJ2-7; CDR3nt: TGTGCCAGCAGGAGGGACAGGCTGACCTACGAGCAGTACTTC; CDR3aa: CASRRDRLTYEQYF
v_gene: TRBV6-5; d_gene: -; abundance: few; j_gene: TRBJ1-6; CDR3nt: TGTGCCAGCAGTTTTCGATTAAAAGACAGAAGAGGCTCACCCCTCCACTTT; CDR3aa: CASSFRLKDRRGSPLHF
v_gene: TRBV7-3; d_gene: TRBD2; abundance: -; j_gene: TRBJ2-1; CDR3nt: TGTGCCAGCAGCTTGACGGGAGGGTTCGATGAGCAGTTCTTC; CDR3aa: CASSLTGGFDEQFF
v_gene: TRBV7-8; d_gene: -; abundance: once; j_gene: TRBJ2-1; CDR3nt: TGTGCCAGCAGCCGTCTGGGCGGGCACAATGAGCAGTTCTTC; CDR3aa: CASSRLGGHNEQFF